One and the same sample provided the 30 T cell receptor beta chains below, sequenced in a study of T-cell memory formation after mild COVID-19. TCRdb recomputed calls from the 5' RACE reads with MiXCR, one row per CDR3 protein. The sample yields 150,000 or so distinct CDR3 sequences, around a tenth seen once. The sequencing input was PBMCs or a T cell subset sorted from them (not recorded which). Receptor source: a man aged 18 to 30 who had mild COVID-19 (a few samples of this study predate the infection). Cell type and time point are not known.

The V gene is TRBV5-1, the J gene TRBJ1-1; 8 bases fit TRBD1. Looked up from germline, CDR1 is SGHRS and CDR2 is YFSETQ. The CDR3 is 15 residues long. V dropped 3 bases and J dropped 12; count of bases not matched to a gene: 16. CDR3 DNA sequence: TGCGCCAGCAGCTCCCAAGGAGGTTGGGACAGGATATCTTTCTTT. As protein: CASSSQGGWDRISFF. Based on the CDR3 plus reference TRBV5-1 and TRBJ1-1, the full variable domain is KAGVTQTPRYLIKTRGQQVTLSCSPISGHRSVSWYQQTPGQGLQFLFEYFSETQRNKGNFPGRFSGRQFSNSRSEMNVSTLELGDSALYLCASSSQGGWDRISFFGQGTRLTVV.

The V call is TRBV7-2, the J call TRBJ1-6; no firm D call. CDR1 SGHTA and CDR2 FQGNSA come from the germline V gene. The CDR3 has 14 amino acids. The V end lost 7 bases, the J end lost 8 bases, and 15 bases lay between the germline ends. The CDR3 loop is CASTAQGGYSPLHF. The CDR3 DNA follows: TGTGCCAGCACCGCCCAAGGAGGATATTCACCCCTCCACTTT.

This clonotype has more than one count but fewer than ten. This chain uses TRBV4-2 with TRBJ2-5; D not resolved. This CDR3 comprises 15 residues. V was pared by 0 bases and J by 2 bases, with 10 bases between. The germline V gene has CDR1 LGHNA and CDR2 YNFKEQ. The DNA of the CDR3 is TGTGCCAGCAGCCAAGATTGGCAGATGCAAGAGACCCAGTACTTC. Amino acid sequence: CASSQDWQMQETQYF.

This chain uses TRBV7-3 with TRBJ2-3; 10 bases are a match to TRBD2. The length of the CDR3 is 15 residues. V lost 5 bases, J lost 7 bases, and 9 bases stayed unmatched. The germline V gene has CDR1 SGHTA and CDR2 FQGTGA. The CDR3 DNA sequence: TGTGCCAGCAGCCTTGAGCGGGGGGGCCGGAATACGCAGTATTTT. This translates into CASSLERGGRNTQYF.

This clonotype was counted only a few times. This chain uses TRBV7-2 with TRBJ1-1; D gene ambiguous. This CDR3 is 14 amino acids long. The V gene lost 4 bases and the J gene lost 4 bases, with 13 bases spanning the gap. Germline CDR1 and CDR2: SGHTA and FQGNSA. CDR3 loop: CASSSRTVGTEAFF. CDR3 nucleotides: TGTGCCAGCAGCTCCAGGACCGTGGGCACTGAAGCTTTCTTT.

This clonotype has only a few counts. One end of the junction varies from germline; a read error may be responsible. V is TRBV3-1 and J is TRBJ2-5; a weak D match, TRBD1 (5 bases). Germline V CDR1 and CDR2: LGHDT, YNNKEL (reference sequence). This CDR3 comprises 11 residues. The CDR3 loop reads CASSQQGPPHF. The DNA for the CDR3 is TGTGCCAGCAGCCAGCAGGGTCCCCCCCACTTC.

J is TRBJ2-7 and V is TRBV27; the D is unclear. V lost 1 base and J lost 3, with 13 bases in between. Germline lookup yields CDR1 MNHEY and CDR2 SMNVEV (reference sequence). CDR3 length: 15 amino acids. The CDR3 spells CASSLYGEYGYEQYF. The CDR3 bases are TGTGCCAGCAGTTTATATGGGGAATACGGCTACGAGCAGTACTTC.

The chain uses TRBV11-2 and TRBJ2-5; D assignment may be TRBD1 or TRBD2 (7 bases each). Trimming left V 5 bases short and J 4 bases short, with 23 bases between. Germline values: CDR1 SGHAT, CDR2 FQNNGV. The CDR3 runs 17 residues. DNA of the CDR3: TGTGCCAGCAGCCCCAAGAGGGAGGGGGCGAGTCGAGAGACCCAGTACTTC. This encodes CASSPKREGASRETQYF. The full variable domain, in which reference TRBV11-2 and TRBJ2-5 provide the parts outside the CDR3, is EAGVAQSPRYKIIEKRQSVAFWCNPISGHATLYWYQQILGQGPKLLIQFQNNGVVDDSQLPKDRFSAERLKGVDSTLKIQPAKLEDSAVYLCASSPKREGASRETQYFGPGTRLLVL.

V gene TRBV7-8 combines with J gene TRBJ2-5, with 13 bases fitting TRBD2. The V gene's germline CDR1 is SGHVS and CDR2 FQNEAQ. Trimming at V came to 5 bases and at J to 1 base, leaving 4 bases not matched to a gene. The CDR3 is 16 amino acids. The chain's CDR3 is CASSRLAGGFQETQYF. The CDR3, as DNA: TGTGCCAGCAGCCGACTAGCGGGGGGCTTCCAAGAGACCCAGTACTTC. The full variable domain, completed using reference TRBV7-8 and TRBJ2-5, is GAGVSQSPRYKVAKRGQDVALRCDPISGHVSLFWYQQALGQGPEFLTYFQNEAQLDKSGLPSDRFFAERPEGSVSTLKIQRTQQEDSAVYLCASSRLAGGFQETQYFGPGTRLLVL.

V and J are TRBV7-2 and TRBJ2-5; 7 bases line up with TRBD1. Losses at the gene ends were 8 bases for V and 1 base for J; bases not matched to a gene: 4. The CDR3 totals 13 residues. CDR1 is SGHTA, CDR2 FQGNSA, per germline. CDR3 loop: CASCPGGQETQYF. The CDR3 region has the DNA TGTGCCAGCTGCCCAGGGGGCCAAGAGACCCAGTACTTC.

This clonotype was detected a few times. This chain uses TRBV5-1 with TRBJ2-1; 8 bases are a match to TRBD1. Germline loops: CDR1 SGHRS, CDR2 YFSETQ. The length of the CDR3 is 14 residues. V shed 2 bases, J shed 8 bases, and the junction held 6 bases outside the gene matches. The CDR3 spells CASSFDRGGDEQFF. Written as DNA, the CDR3 is TGCGCCAGCAGCTTCGACAGGGGTGGAGATGAGCAGTTCTTC.

This clonotype has more than one count but fewer than ten. The chain links TRBV10-2 to TRBJ2-5, with 9 bases matching TRBD2. The length of the CDR3 is 14 residues. V was clipped by 2 bases and J by 4 bases; unmatched bases: 2. Germline CDR1 reads WSHSY; CDR2 reads SAAADI. CDR3 residues: CASSEGGRGETQYF. CDR3 DNA sequence: TGCGCCAGCAGTGAGGGCGGGAGGGGAGAGACCCAGTACTTC.

Points on this clonotype: A read error may produce the germline difference seen at one junction end. The J gene is TRBJ2-5, the V gene TRBV11-1, with TRBD1 matching 9 bases. CDR1 and CDR2 from the germline V gene are SGHAT and FQDESV (reference sequence). The CDR3 runs to 14 residues. The CDR3 DNA follows: TGTGCCAGCAGCTTTACAGGGGGCCCAGAGACCAAGTACTTC. It is translated as CASSFTGGPETKYF.

V usage is TRBV27 and J usage is TRBJ1-5; the D is unclear. The length of the CDR3 is 14 residues. V lost 0 bases and J 5 bases, leaving 8 bases between the germline ends. The germline gives CDR1 MNHEY, CDR2 SMNVEV (reference sequence). The CDR3 loop is CASSLSVADQPQHF. In DNA, the CDR3 is TGTGCCAGCAGTTTATCGGTGGCAGATCAGCCCCAGCATTTT.

This clonotype was detected a few times. The CDR3 nucleotides are TGCGCCAGCAGCCAAGTTAAACAGGGACTAGACGAGCAGTACTTC. Protein product: CASSQVKQGLDEQYF. This chain links TRBV4-1 with TRBJ2-7; the match to TRBD2 covers 8 bases. This CDR3 is 15 amino acids long. V shed 1 base and J 5 bases; nucleotides not matched to a gene: 7. The germline CDR1 and CDR2 sequences are MGHRA and YSYEKL.

This clonotype turned up a few times. The chain links TRBV20-1 to TRBJ2-3; perhaps TRBD2 as D (6 bases). The CDR3 is 14 residues long. Trimming took off 3 bases at V and 0 bases at J, with 10 bases between the two ends. Germline loops: CDR1 DFQATT, CDR2 SNEGSKA (reference sequence). CDR3 region: CSASSGVSTDTQYF. CDR3 bases: TGCAGTGCTAGCTCGGGGGTCAGCACAGATACGCAGTATTTT.

This clonotype was recorded at least ten times. The chain joins TRBV5-1 to TRBJ2-7; 7 bases are a match to TRBD1. CDR1 is SGHRS and CDR2 is YFSETQ in the germline V gene. V gave up 0 bases and J gave up 5 bases; unmatched junction bases: 5. The length of the CDR3 is 14 residues. CDR3 region: CASSLEGAGNEQYV. The CDR3 DNA reads as TGCGCCAGCAGCTTGGAGGGGGCAGGAAACGAGCAGTACGTC.

The chain has TRBV7-2 and TRBJ2-1, with no clear D. V was pared by 1 base and J by 7 bases, with 8 bases between. The CDR3 has 13 residues. The V gene's germline CDR1 is SGHTA and CDR2 FQGNSA. CDR3 sequence reads: CASSLEAENEQFF. The CDR3 DNA follows: TGTGCCAGCAGCTTAGAGGCGGAAAATGAGCAGTTCTTC.

A few counts support this clonotype. The chain employs TRBV6-4 and TRBJ2-1; 7 bases match TRBD2. V trimming: 4 bases; J trimming: 4 bases; junction bases outside the gene matches: 13. This CDR3 spans 17 amino acids. Germline V gene data show CDR1 as MRHNA and CDR2 as SNTAGT. The CDR3 spells CASSGEGIPPSYNEQFF. The CDR3 region has the DNA TGTGCCAGCAGTGGGGAGGGCATTCCCCCTTCTTACAATGAGCAGTTCTTC.

This clonotype was picked up a small number of times. The chain is built from TRBV2 and TRBJ2-6; D is ambiguous. The CDR3 consists of 18 residues. The germline V and J ends were trimmed by 6 bases and 0 bases, with 18 bases remaining between them. Germline CDR1 is SNHLY and CDR2 is FYNNEI. CDR3 bases: TGTGCCAGCAGCCCCGGGCCACCAAGGGCCTCTGGGGCCAACGTCCTGACTTTC. It encodes CASSPGPPRASGANVLTF.

This clonotype has a handful of counts. The genes are TRBV11-2 and TRBJ2-1; D remains ambiguous. V was clipped by 5 bases and J by 9 bases, with 17 bases between them. Germline CDR1 SGHAT, CDR2 FQNNGV. The CDR3 is made up of 14 amino acids. CDR3 sequence: CASSRILGSAEQFF. CDR3 DNA: TGTGCCAGCAGCCGTATTTTGGGGTCCGCTGAGCAGTTCTTC.

A remark on this clonotype: Relative to the germline gene, one junction end is altered; a read error may explain this. This chain's CDR3 is CASRLVQLNYGYTF. The CDR3 DNA follows: TGCGCCAGCAGATTGGTACAGCTTAACTATGGCTACACCTTC. The chain couples TRBV5-1 to TRBJ1-2, with unresolved D. Germline assignment: CDR1 SGHRS and CDR2 YFSETQ. The CDR3 consists of 14 residues.

This chain uses TRBV5-1 with TRBJ2-5, with 11 bases identical to TRBD2. Germline-derived CDR1 and CDR2 are SGHRS and YFSETQ. With V trimmed by 6 bases and J by 7 bases, 8 bases remained unmatched. The CDR3 runs 14 residues. In DNA form, the CDR3 reads TGCGCCAGCACTTCTAGCGGGGGGCCCCCGACCCAGTACTTC. Protein: CASTSSGGPPTQYF.

This clonotype occurred a few times. The genes are TRBV12-5 and TRBJ2-5, with D perhaps matching TRBD1 (6 bases). This CDR3 region has 13 residues. Germline V gene sequence: CDR1 LGHNT, CDR2 FRNRAP. The germline V and J ends were trimmed by 3 bases and 7 bases, with 12 bases remaining between them. The CDR3 DNA reads TGTGCTAGTGGTTTCGCAGGGGTTGCGACCCAGTACTTC. Protein product: CASGFAGVATQYF. The full variable domain, rest sourced from reference TRBV12-5 and TRBJ2-5, is DARVTQTPRHKVTEMGQEVTMRCQPILGHNTVFWYRQTMMQGLELLAYFRNRAPLDDSGMPKDRFSAEMPDATLATLKIQPSEPRDSAVYFCASGFAGVATQYFGPGTRLLVL.

This clonotype was recorded a few times. The chain joins TRBV9 to TRBJ2-1; 9 positions agree with TRBD1. Germline CDR1 is SGDLS and CDR2 is YYNGEE. The CDR3 totals 15 residues. After removal of 7 bases from V and 6 bases from J, the junction contained 11 bases not matched to a gene. CDR3 in DNA: TGTGCCAGCGGAGAACCGGGACAGGGTCGCAATGAGCAGTTCTTC. This sequence encodes CASGEPGQGRNEQFF. Full variable domain (missing parts from reference TRBV9 and TRBJ2-1): DSGVTQTPKHLITATGQRVTLRCSPRSGDLSVYWYQQSLDQGLQFLIQYYNGEERAKGNILERFSAQQFPDLHSELNLSSLELGDSALYFCASGEPGQGRNEQFFGPGTRLTVL.

The rearrangement joins TRBV24-1 to TRBJ2-5, with TRBD1 matching 8 bases. Germline V gives CDR1 KGHDR, CDR2 SFDVKD. The trim removed 3 bases at V and 7 bases at J, leaving 6 bases unmatched. The CDR3 loop spans 14 amino acids. CDR3 region: CATSDPGGSRTQYF. In DNA form, the CDR3 reads TGTGCCACCAGTGATCCAGGGGGCTCCCGGACCCAGTACTTC.

The V gene is TRBV5-1, the J gene TRBJ1-1; D is unresolved. CDR1 and CDR2 from the germline V gene are SGHRS and YFSETQ. The CDR3 contains 14 residues. The germline V and J ends were trimmed by 1 base and 4 bases, with 11 bases remaining between them. Here the CDR3 DNA reads TGCGCCAGCAGCTTGATGGGAGAAGGCACTGAAGCTTTCTTT. This encodes CASSLMGEGTEAFF.

This clonotype was seen a few times. The V gene is TRBV25-1, the J gene TRBJ2-3; D is possibly TRBD1 or TRBD2 (6 bases each). CDR3 size: 16 residues. Looked up from germline, CDR1 is MGHDK and CDR2 is SYGVNS. V shed 5 bases and J shed 3 bases, with 18 bases lying between them. CDR3 in DNA: TGTGCCAGCAGTCGGTGGGGGGCGCGGGGAACAGATACGCAGTATTTT. Amino acids: CASSRWGARGTDTQYF. The full variable domain, its missing parts supplied by reference TRBV25-1 and TRBJ2-3, is EADIYQTPRYLVIGTGKKITLECSQTMGHDKMYWYQQDPGMELHLIHYSYGVNSTEKGDLSSESTVSRIRTEHFPLTLESARPSHTSQYLCASSRWGARGTDTQYFGPGTRLTVL.

In its sample, this clonotype was seen a few times. J is TRBJ2-3 and V is TRBV5-1, with TRBD1 matching over 11 bases. Germline CDR1 SGHRS, CDR2 YFSETQ. V lost 4 bases and J lost 5; bases outside the gene matches: 9. The CDR3 is made up of 16 amino acids. This CDR3 reads CASSMQPGTGGDTQYF. DNA of the CDR3: TGCGCCAGCAGCATGCAACCCGGGACAGGGGGAGATACGCAGTATTTT.

V gene TRBV7-2 combines with J gene TRBJ2-7; TRBD2 is a possible D gene (5 bases). The V gene lost 5 bases and the J gene lost 7 bases, with 9 bases spanning the gap. The germline V gene has CDR1 SGHTA and CDR2 FQGNSA. This CDR3 contains 11 residues. The CDR3 DNA is TGTGCCAGCAGCCAAACTAGTGAGCAGTACTTC. Translation gives CASSQTSEQYF.